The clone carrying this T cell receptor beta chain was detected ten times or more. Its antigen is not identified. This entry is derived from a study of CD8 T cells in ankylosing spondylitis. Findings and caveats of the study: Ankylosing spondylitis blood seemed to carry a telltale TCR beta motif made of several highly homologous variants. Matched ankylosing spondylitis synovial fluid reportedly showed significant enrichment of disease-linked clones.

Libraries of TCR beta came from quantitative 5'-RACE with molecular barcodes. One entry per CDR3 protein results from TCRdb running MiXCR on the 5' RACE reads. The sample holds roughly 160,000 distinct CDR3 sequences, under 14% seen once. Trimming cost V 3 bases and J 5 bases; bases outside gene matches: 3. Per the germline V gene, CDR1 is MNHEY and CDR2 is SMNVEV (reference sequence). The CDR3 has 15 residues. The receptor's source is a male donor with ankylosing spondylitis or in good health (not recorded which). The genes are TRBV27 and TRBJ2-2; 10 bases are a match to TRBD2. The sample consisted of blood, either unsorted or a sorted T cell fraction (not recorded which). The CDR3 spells CASSLVTSGTGELFF. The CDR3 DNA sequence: TGTGCCAGCAGTTTGGTGACTAGCGGGACCGGGGAGCTGTTTTTT.